This TCR beta chain was recorded in a study of PD-L1 blockade in urothelial cancer. Time point here: pretreatment peripheral blood. Between 1 and 8 samples, pretreatment and on-treatment, were given by each patient. Sequencing used immunoSEQ multiplex PCR; TCRdb keeps in-frame clones, though not all of them. The sample has about 50,000 clones; around 74% are singletons. V was cut by 4 bases and J by 8 bases, with 12 bases left in between. The CDR3 loop spans 12 amino acids. Germline V gene sequence: CDR1 SGHKS, CDR2 YYEKEE (reference sequence). Sequenced material: PBMCs, taken around atezolizumab (anti-PD-L1) treatment. The V and J genes are TRBV5-5 and TRBJ1-1; no reliable D call. The sequence derives from a man in his 70s with urothelial cancer. CDR3 DNA: TGTGCCAGCAGCCGTGCCTCCAGGGAAGCTTTCTTT. Protein: CASSRASREAFF.